This entry lists 10 T cell receptor beta chains sequenced from one sample in a study of OX40 agonist ivuxolimab in advanced cancers. Assay: immunoSEQ multiplex PCR; the TCRdb copy retains only in-frame clones and omits some. The repertoire holds roughly 95,000 clones, with 70% to 90% as singletons. Sequencing was performed on CD4+ or CD8+ T cells sorted from blood, taken in a trial of the OX40 agonist ivuxolimab. The receptors come from an adult with an advanced solid tumor such as melanoma, head and neck, liver or kidney cancer.

The chain links TRBV5-1 to TRBJ2-5, with 7 bases aligning to TRBD1. The length of the CDR3 is 14 residues. Trimming removed 7 bases from V and 5 bases from J; junction bases left unmatched: 11. In germline, CDR1 is SGHRS, CDR2 YFSETQ. The CDR3 DNA reads TGCGCCAGCGGTACAGGGGCTAGCAGGGAGACCCAGTACTTC. As protein: CASGTGASRETQYF.

This clone appeared a few times. The chain employs TRBV7-9 and TRBJ1-3, with 9 bases aligning to TRBD1. Trimming at V came to 5 bases and at J to 1 base, leaving 9 bases not matched to a gene. The length of the CDR3 is 17 residues. Germline V lookup: CDR1 SEHNR, CDR2 FQNEAQ (reference sequence). The CDR3 region has the DNA TGTGCCAGCAGCCCGGGACAGGGTTTTGGGTCTGGAAACACCATATATTTT. This codes for CASSPGQGFGSGNTIYF.

The CDR3 coding sequence is TGTGCCAGCAGGGGTGATCGACAGGGCAATGAGCAGTTCTTC. As protein: CASRGDRQGNEQFF. This sequence joins TRBV28 and TRBJ2-1, with 7 nucleotides matching TRBD1. CDR1 and CDR2 from the germline V gene are MDHEN and SYDVKM. CDR3 size: 14 residues. Unmatched junction bases numbered 8, after V lost 6 bases and J lost 6 bases. The full variable domain, with the rest looked up from reference TRBV28 and TRBJ2-1, is DVKVTQSSRYLVKRTGEKVFLECVQDMDHENMFWYRQDPGLGLRLIYFSYDVKMKEKGDIPEGYSVSREKKERFSLILESASTNQTSMYLCASRGDRQGNEQFFGPGTRLTVL.

This CDR3 is CASSRLGPENTEAFF. CDR3 in DNA: TGTGCCAGCAGCCGCCTAGGGCCAGAGAACACTGAAGCTTTCTTT. V is TRBV5-6 and J is TRBJ1-1; D remains ambiguous. This CDR3 is built from 15 residues. Trimming left V 4 bases short and J 1 base short, with 14 bases between. Germline values: CDR1 SGHDT, CDR2 YYEEEE.

The V gene is TRBV11-2, the J gene TRBJ2-7; 9 bases match TRBD2. CDR1 and CDR2 (germline): SGHAT, FQNNGV. Trimming took 1 base from V and 2 from J; bases not matched to a gene: 3. This CDR3 spans 15 amino acids. Here the CDR3 reads CASSLVASGTYEQYF. In DNA form, the CDR3 reads TGTGCCAGCAGCTTAGTGGCTAGCGGGACCTACGAGCAGTACTTC.

The chain uses TRBV5-1 and TRBJ2-5, with D possibly being TRBD1 (5 bases). In germline, CDR1 is SGHRS, CDR2 YFSETQ. There are 11 residues in the CDR3. V lost 6 bases, J lost 5 bases, and 8 bases lay in between. DNA of the CDR3: TGCGCCAGCACCCAGGGTGAGACCCAGTACTTC. It encodes CASTQGETQYF. Combining the CDR3 with reference TRBV5-1 and TRBJ2-5 gives the whole variable domain KAGVTQTPRYLIKTRGQQVTLSCSPISGHRSVSWYQQTPGQGLQFLFEYFSETQRNKGNFPGRFSGRQFSNSRSEMNVSTLELGDSALYLCASTQGETQYFGPGTRLLVL.

The V and J genes are TRBV6-5 and TRBJ2-1; D is unresolved. The CDR3 contains 15 residues. V was pared by 4 bases and J by 0 bases, with 10 bases between. CDR1 and CDR2 (germline): MNHEY, SVGAGI. CDR3: CASSLRRVSYNEQFF. CDR3 nucleotides: TGTGCCAGCAGTTTGCGACGGGTCTCCTACAATGAGCAGTTCTTC.

The gene calls are TRBV7-2 and TRBJ2-7; D is unclear. V lost 1 base and J 3 bases, leaving 7 bases between the germline ends. The germline CDR1 and CDR2 sequences are SGHTA and FQGNSA. CDR3 length equals 13 residues. The DNA for the CDR3 is TGTGCCAGCAGCTTAGTGACGGTCTACGAGCAGTACTTC. It is translated as CASSLVTVYEQYF. Full variable domain (outside the CDR3, taken from reference TRBV7-2 and TRBJ2-7): GAGVSQSPSNKVTEKGKDVELRCDPISGHTALYWYRQSLGQGLEFLIYFQGNSAPDKSGLPSDRFSAERTGGSVSTLTIQRTQQEDSAVYLCASSLVTVYEQYFGPGTRLTVT.

This clone was observed a few times. The chain is built from TRBV5-1 and TRBJ2-3; the match to TRBD1 covers 7 bases. The V gene end was trimmed by 3 bases and the J gene end by 1 base; junction bases not matched to a gene: 5. The germline CDR1 and CDR2 sequences are SGHRS and YFSETQ. This CDR3 has 15 amino acids. Here the CDR3 reads CASSSTGTGTDTQYF. The CDR3, as DNA: TGCGCCAGCAGCTCGACCGGGACAGGCACAGATACGCAGTATTTT. The full variable domain, rest sourced from reference TRBV5-1 and TRBJ2-3, is KAGVTQTPRYLIKTRGQQVTLSCSPISGHRSVSWYQQTPGQGLQFLFEYFSETQRNKGNFPGRFSGRQFSNSRSEMNVSTLELGDSALYLCASSSTGTGTDTQYFGPGTRLTVL.

The chain uses TRBV14 and TRBJ2-3; D may be TRBD1 (6 bases). CDR1 is SGHDN, CDR2 FVKESK, per germline. The CDR3 is made up of 14 amino acids. V was pared by 1 base and J by 6 bases, with 11 bases between. In DNA form, the CDR3 reads TGTGCCAGCAGCCAAGCCACAGGGAGTGATACGCAGTATTTT. The encoded protein is CASSQATGSDTQYF.